This T cell receptor (beta chain) is from a study of T cells expressing NK-cell markers. Study results and limitations: Where a handful of donors were concerned, these clonotypes also led the CD3+CD56-NKG2C+ fraction. Over 5 donors had dominant NKG2C+ clonotypes that comprised roughly 1.0-7.0% of their CD8+ T cells.

The authors generated TCR beta cDNA through 5'RACE template switching with UMIs. TCRdb reanalyzed the 5' RACE reads, giving one entry per CDR3 protein sequence and no DNA. The sample totals some 110,000 distinct CDR3 sequences; its top ten clones hold 18%. To note about this clonotype: Its target is not known.

This CDR3 is 17 amino acids long. Germline-derived CDR1 and CDR2 are DFQATT and SNEGSKA (reference sequence). Sequenced sample: blood T cells: a sorted CD56 or NKG2C T cell subset, CD4+ or CD8+ T cells, or bulk PBMC T cells (not recorded which). The chain combines TRBV20-1 with TRBJ2-3; TCRdb selects TRBD2, and the lack of DNA leaves this call unchecked. The source of this sequence is a woman aged 18-69 years in good health. The CDR3 is CSARVEIAGTSTDTQYF.